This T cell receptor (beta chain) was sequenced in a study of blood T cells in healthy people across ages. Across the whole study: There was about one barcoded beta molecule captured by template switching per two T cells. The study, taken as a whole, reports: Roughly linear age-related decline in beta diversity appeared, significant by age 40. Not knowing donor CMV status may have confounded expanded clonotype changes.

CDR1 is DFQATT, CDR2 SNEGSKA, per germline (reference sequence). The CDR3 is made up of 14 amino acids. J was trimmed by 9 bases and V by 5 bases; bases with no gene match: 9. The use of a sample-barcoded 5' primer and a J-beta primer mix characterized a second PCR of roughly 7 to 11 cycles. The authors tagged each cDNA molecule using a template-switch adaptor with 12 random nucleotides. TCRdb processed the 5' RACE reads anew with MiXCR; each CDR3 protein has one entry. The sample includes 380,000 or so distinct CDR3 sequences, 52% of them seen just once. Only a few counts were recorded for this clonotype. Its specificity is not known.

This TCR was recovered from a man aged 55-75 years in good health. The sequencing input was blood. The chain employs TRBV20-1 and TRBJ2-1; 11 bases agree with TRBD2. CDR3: CSAPRLAGRAEQFF. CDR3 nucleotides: TGCAGTGCTCCGAGACTAGCGGGAAGGGCTGAGCAGTTCTTC.